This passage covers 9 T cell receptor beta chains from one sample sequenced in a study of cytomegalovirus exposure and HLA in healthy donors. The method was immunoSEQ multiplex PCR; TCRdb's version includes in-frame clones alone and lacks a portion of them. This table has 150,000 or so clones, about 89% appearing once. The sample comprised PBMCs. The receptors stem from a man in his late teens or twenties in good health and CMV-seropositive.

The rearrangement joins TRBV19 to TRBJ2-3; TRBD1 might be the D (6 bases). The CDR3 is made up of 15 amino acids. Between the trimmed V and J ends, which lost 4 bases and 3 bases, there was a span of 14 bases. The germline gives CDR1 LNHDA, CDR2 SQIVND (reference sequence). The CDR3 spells CASSTRGPGTDTQYF. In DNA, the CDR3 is TGTGCCAGTAGTACCAGGGGTCCGGGGACAGATACGCAGTATTTT.

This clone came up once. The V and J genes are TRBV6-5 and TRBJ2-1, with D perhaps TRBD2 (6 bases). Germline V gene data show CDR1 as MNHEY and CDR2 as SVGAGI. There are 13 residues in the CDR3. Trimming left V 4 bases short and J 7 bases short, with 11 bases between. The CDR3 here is CASSSRLVNEQFF. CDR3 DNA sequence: TGTGCCAGCAGTTCTAGACTAGTGAATGAGCAGTTCTTC.

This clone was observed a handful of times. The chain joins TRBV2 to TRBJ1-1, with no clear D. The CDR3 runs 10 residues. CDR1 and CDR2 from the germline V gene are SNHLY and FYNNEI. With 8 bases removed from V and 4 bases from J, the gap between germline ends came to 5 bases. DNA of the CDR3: TGTGCCAGCCGGGGCACTGAAGCTTTCTTT. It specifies CASRGTEAFF.

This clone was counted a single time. The CDR3 spells CASRWRGEDTEAFF. The CDR3 DNA is TGCGCCAGCAGATGGCGGGGGGAGGACACTGAAGCTTTCTTT. The chain is built from TRBV4-1 and TRBJ1-1; D possibly corresponds to TRBD1 (5 bases). V dropped 6 bases and J dropped 3 bases, with 14 bases sitting between them. This CDR3 has 14 residues. The V gene's germline CDR1 is MGHRA and CDR2 YSYEKL.

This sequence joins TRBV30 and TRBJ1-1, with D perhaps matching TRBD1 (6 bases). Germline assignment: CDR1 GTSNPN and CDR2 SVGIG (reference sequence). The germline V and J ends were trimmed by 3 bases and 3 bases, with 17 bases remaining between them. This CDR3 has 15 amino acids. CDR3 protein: CAWRLQGSLDTEAFF. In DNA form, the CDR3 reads TGTGCCTGGAGGCTACAGGGTTCCCTAGACACTGAAGCTTTCTTT. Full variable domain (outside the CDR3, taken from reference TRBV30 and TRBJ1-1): SQTIHQWPATLVQPVGSPLSLECTVEGTSNPNLYWYRQAAGRGLQLLFYSVGIGQISSEVPQNLSASRPQDRQFILSSKKLLLSDSGFYLCAWRLQGSLDTEAFFGQGTRLTVV.

CDR3 amino acids: CASSLTENTGELFF. CDR3 DNA sequence: TGTGCCAGCAGCTTGACAGAGAACACCGGGGAGCTGTTTTTT. The genes are TRBV5-8 and TRBJ2-2; D ambiguous. Germline-derived CDR1 and CDR2 are SGHTS and YDEGEE. V was trimmed by 1 base and J by 1 base, leaving 5 bases between them. The CDR3 is 14 amino acids.

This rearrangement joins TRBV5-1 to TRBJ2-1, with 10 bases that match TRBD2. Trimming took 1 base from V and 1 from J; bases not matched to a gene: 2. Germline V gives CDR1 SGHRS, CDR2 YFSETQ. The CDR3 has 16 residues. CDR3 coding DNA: TGCGCCAGCAGCTTGCTAGCGGGAGCGTCCTACAATGAGCAGTTCTTC. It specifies CASSLLAGASYNEQFF. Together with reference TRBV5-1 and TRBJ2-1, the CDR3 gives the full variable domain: KAGVTQTPRYLIKTRGQQVTLSCSPISGHRSVSWYQQTPGQGLQFLFEYFSETQRNKGNFPGRFSGRQFSNSRSEMNVSTLELGDSALYLCASSLLAGASYNEQFFGPGTRLTVL.

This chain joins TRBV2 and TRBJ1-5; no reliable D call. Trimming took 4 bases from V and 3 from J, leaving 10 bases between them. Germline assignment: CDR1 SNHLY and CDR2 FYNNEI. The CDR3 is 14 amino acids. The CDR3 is CASSGLLPNQPQHF. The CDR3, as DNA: TGTGCCAGCAGTGGTCTACTACCCAATCAGCCCCAGCATTTT. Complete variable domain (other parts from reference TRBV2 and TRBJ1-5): EPEVTQTPSHQVTQMGQEVILRCVPISNHLYFYWYRQILGQKVEFLVSFYNNEISEKSEIFDDQFSVERPDGSNFTLKIRSTKLEDSAMYFCASSGLLPNQPQHFGDGTRLSIL.

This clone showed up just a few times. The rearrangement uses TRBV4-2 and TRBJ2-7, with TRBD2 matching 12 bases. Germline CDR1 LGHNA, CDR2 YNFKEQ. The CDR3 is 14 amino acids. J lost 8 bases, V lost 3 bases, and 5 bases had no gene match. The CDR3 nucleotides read TGTGCCAGCAGCCAGCGGACTAGCGGGGAGCAGCAGTACTTC. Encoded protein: CASSQRTSGEQQYF.